This is a list of T cell receptor beta chains from one sample in a study of Graves' ophthalmopathy and Graves' hyperthyroidism. TCRdb reprocessed the multiplex PCR reads with MiXCR, giving one entry per CDR3 protein. The sample contains 200,000 to 250,000 distinct CDR3 sequences, roughly 21% of which appear only once. The sample comprised peripheral blood. The receptors stem from a woman between 50 and 59 years old with Graves' ophthalmopathy. CDR3s include the opening cysteine and the closing phenylalanine or tryptophan. A D gene is named only where the DNA matches it firmly. Only some rows state a clone size, as once, few, many or a class for expanded clones.

d_gene: TRBD2; v_gene: TRBV12-3/TRBV12-4; abundance: many; j_gene: TRBJ2-7; CDR3aa: CASRWTSGDYEQYF; CDR3nt: TGTGCCAGCAGGTGGACTAGCGGGGACTACGAGCAGTACTTC
d_gene: TRBD1; v_gene: TRBV24-1; abundance: once; j_gene: TRBJ1-1; CDR3aa: CASSFISGTGTEAFF; CDR3nt: TGTGCCAGCAGTTTTATCTCTGGGACAGGGACTGAAGCTTTCTTT
d_gene: NA; v_gene: TRBV28; abundance: NA; j_gene: TRBJ2-7; CDR3aa: CASSSRLQYEQYF; CDR3nt: TGTGCCAGCAGTTCTCGCCTCCAATACGAGCAGTACTTC
d_gene: NA; v_gene: TRBV20-1; abundance: many; j_gene: TRBJ2-7; CDR3aa: CSAAPEGRLYEQYF; CDR3nt: TGCAGTGCTGCCCCCGAGGGCAGACTTTACGAGCAGTACTTC
d_gene: TRBD1; v_gene: TRBV6-1; abundance: many; j_gene: TRBJ1-5; CDR3aa: CASQQGANQPQHF; CDR3nt: TGTGCCAGCCAACAGGGGGCCAATCAGCCCCAGCATTTT
d_gene: NA; v_gene: TRBV29-1; abundance: many; j_gene: TRBJ2-7; CDR3aa: CSVEDPKGGEQYF; CDR3nt: TGCAGCGTTGAAGATCCGAAAGGGGGCGAGCAGTACTTC
d_gene: NA; v_gene: TRBV12-3/TRBV12-4; abundance: many; j_gene: TRBJ2-2; CDR3aa: CASSRTENTGELFF; CDR3nt: TGTGCCAGCAGCAGGACAGAGAACACCGGGGAGCTGTTTTTT
d_gene: NA; v_gene: TRBV11-2; abundance: many; j_gene: TRBJ1-1; CDR3aa: CASSPGRGNTEAFF; CDR3nt: TGTGCCAGCAGCCCGGGACGCGGGAACACTGAAGCTTTCTTT
d_gene: TRBD1; v_gene: TRBV12-3/TRBV12-4; abundance: few; j_gene: TRBJ2-2; CDR3aa: CASSLVGTGNTGELFF; CDR3nt: TGTGCCAGCAGTTTAGTCGGGACAGGGAACACCGGGGAGCTGTTTTTT
d_gene: NA; v_gene: TRBV3-1; abundance: many; j_gene: TRBJ1-6; CDR3aa: CASSQARGLGSPLHF; CDR3nt: TGTGCCAGCAGCCAAGCAAGGGGGTTGGGTTCACCCCTCCACTTT
d_gene: NA; v_gene: TRBV7-8; abundance: many; j_gene: TRBJ2-7; CDR3aa: CASSTGFSEQYF; CDR3nt: TGTGCCAGCAGTACAGGGTTTAGCGAGCAGTACTTC
d_gene: TRBD2; v_gene: TRBV30; abundance: many; j_gene: TRBJ2-7; CDR3aa: CAWRRLAGGEQYF; CDR3nt: TGTGCCTGGAGGAGACTAGCGGGAGGGGAGCAGTACTTC
d_gene: NA; v_gene: TRBV24-1; abundance: NA; j_gene: TRBJ1-1; CDR3aa: CATRGGTEAFF; CDR3nt: TGTGCCACCAGGGGTGGGACTGAAGCTTTCTTT
d_gene: TRBD1; v_gene: TRBV6-5; abundance: many; j_gene: TRBJ2-7; CDR3aa: CASRTGGLYEQYF; CDR3nt: TGTGCCAGCAGAACAGGGGGCCTCTACGAGCAGTACTTC
d_gene: NA; v_gene: TRBV15; abundance: many; j_gene: TRBJ2-5; CDR3aa: CATSSFRETGLETQYF; CDR3nt: TGTGCCACCAGCAGCTTTCGGGAGACGGGCTTGGAGACCCAGTACTTC
d_gene: NA; v_gene: TRBV27; abundance: many; j_gene: TRBJ1-6; CDR3aa: CASSSTGGLNSPLHF; CDR3nt: TGTGCCAGCAGTTCCACGGGGGGGCTTAATTCACCCCTCCACTTT
d_gene: NA; v_gene: TRBV20-1; abundance: few; j_gene: TRBJ1-1; CDR3aa: CSARAALVNTEAFF; CDR3nt: TGCAGTGCTAGAGCCGCCTTGGTGAACACTGAAGCTTTCTTT
d_gene: NA; v_gene: TRBV7-2; abundance: many; j_gene: TRBJ2-7; CDR3aa: CASSPGSHSYEQYF; CDR3nt: TGTGCCAGCAGCCCCGGGAGCCACTCCTACGAGCAGTACTTC
d_gene: TRBD1; v_gene: TRBV5-1; abundance: many; j_gene: TRBJ1-6; CDR3aa: CASSPGQIDNSPLHF; CDR3nt: TGCGCCAGCAGCCCGGGACAGATAGATAATTCACCCCTCCACTTT
d_gene: TRBD1; v_gene: TRBV7-8; abundance: many; j_gene: TRBJ2-7; CDR3aa: CASSFLQGAGSYEQYF; CDR3nt: TGTGCCAGCAGCTTCTTACAGGGGGCTGGATCCTACGAGCAGTACTTC
d_gene: NA; v_gene: TRBV12-3/TRBV12-4; abundance: many; j_gene: TRBJ2-4; CDR3aa: CASSLVTDLIGLAKNIQYF; CDR3nt: TGTGCCAGCAGTTTAGTGACGGATCTGATCGGCTTAGCCAAAAACATTCAGTACTTC
d_gene: NA; v_gene: TRBV29-1; abundance: many; j_gene: TRBJ2-7; CDR3aa: CSVEPGPYEQYF; CDR3nt: TGCAGCGTTGAACCAGGTCCCTACGAGCAGTACTTC
d_gene: TRBD2; v_gene: TRBV14; abundance: many; j_gene: TRBJ2-7; CDR3aa: CASSQTLSGRDEQYF; CDR3nt: TGTGCCAGCAGCCAGACGTTAAGCGGGAGGGACGAGCAGTACTTC
d_gene: NA; v_gene: TRBV19; abundance: many; j_gene: TRBJ1-5; CDR3aa: CASTHNLQQPQHF; CDR3nt: TGTGCCAGTACCCACAACCTGCAACAGCCCCAGCATTTT
d_gene: TRBD1; v_gene: TRBV12-3/TRBV12-4; abundance: many; j_gene: TRBJ1-1; CDR3aa: CATTGSSYRGEAFF; CDR3nt: TGTGCCACCACGGGGAGTTCTTACAGGGGTGAAGCTTTCTTT
d_gene: NA; v_gene: TRBV4-1; abundance: few; j_gene: TRBJ2-7; CDR3aa: CASSQVPGVTYEQYF; CDR3nt: TGCGCCAGCAGCCAAGTGCCAGGGGTAACCTACGAGCAGTACTTC
d_gene: NA; v_gene: TRBV5-4; abundance: NA; j_gene: TRBJ1-2; CDR3aa: CASSSDSYGYTF; CDR3nt: TGTGCCAGCAGCTCCGACAGCTATGGCTACACCTTC
d_gene: NA; v_gene: TRBV5-1; abundance: many; j_gene: TRBJ2-7; CDR3aa: CASSHIGGSSYEQYF; CDR3nt: TGCGCCAGCAGCCATATAGGGGGGAGCTCCTACGAGCAGTACTTC
d_gene: NA; v_gene: TRBV2; abundance: many; j_gene: TRBJ2-5; CDR3aa: CASSGNSQETQYF; CDR3nt: TGTGCCAGCAGTGGGAACTCCCAAGAGACCCAGTACTTC
d_gene: TRBD1; v_gene: TRBV11-2; abundance: few; j_gene: TRBJ2-7; CDR3aa: CASSLGRGRGNSYEQYF; CDR3nt: TGTGCCAGCAGCTTAGGAAGGGGCAGGGGGAATTCCTACGAGCAGTACTTC
d_gene: TRBD2; v_gene: TRBV7-9; abundance: many; j_gene: TRBJ2-7; CDR3aa: CASSSTSGSEQYF; CDR3nt: TGTGCCAGCAGCTCGACTAGCGGGAGCGAGCAGTACTTC
d_gene: NA; v_gene: TRBV4-1; abundance: NA; j_gene: TRBJ1-2; CDR3aa: CASSQRSGTIDNYGYTF; CDR3nt: TGCGCCAGCAGCCAACGGTCAGGGACTATTGATAACTATGGCTACACCTTC
d_gene: NA; v_gene: TRBV28; abundance: many; j_gene: TRBJ1-2; CDR3aa: CASTGWQEFGYGYTF; CDR3nt: TGTGCCAGCACGGGTTGGCAGGAATTTGGCTATGGCTACACCTTC
d_gene: NA; v_gene: TRBV15; abundance: many; j_gene: TRBJ2-4; CDR3aa: CATSRDMYYIQYF; CDR3nt: TGTGCCACCAGCAGAGATATGTACTACATTCAGTACTTC
d_gene: NA; v_gene: TRBV29-1; abundance: NA; j_gene: TRBJ2-2; CDR3aa: CSVVGDTGELFF; CDR3nt: TGCAGCGTTGTAGGGGACACCGGGGAGCTGTTTTTT